The 28 T cell receptor beta chains below were found in one sample sequenced in a study of T cells in localized non-small cell lung cancer. The protocol was immunoSEQ multiplex PCR, while the TCRdb copy is restricted to in-frame clones and leaves out a portion. The table lists 35,000 or so clones, around 85% of them singletons. The starting material was peripheral blood, obtained before any cancer treatment. These receptors were taken from a woman aged 40-70 years with stage I lung adenocarcinoma.

V is TRBV6-4 and J is TRBJ1-2; D uncertain. Germline loops: CDR1 MRHNA, CDR2 SNTAGT. Deletions cut 4 bases from V and 4 bases from J, with 7 bases between. The CDR3 length is 12 residues. This chain's CDR3 is CASSAEGYGYTF. The CDR3, as DNA: TGTGCCAGCAGTGCAGAGGGCTATGGCTACACCTTC.

The rearrangement links TRBV11-2 to TRBJ2-5, with D maybe TRBD1 (5 bases). V gave up 1 base and J gave up 9 bases, with 18 bases separating them. The CDR3 is 15 residues long. Per germline, CDR1 SGHAT and CDR2 FQNNGV. CDR3 coding DNA: TGTGCCAGCAGCTTAGGACAGCCCGCCCAAGGGGCCCAGTACTTC. Translated, it gives CASSLGQPAQGAQYF.

The J gene is TRBJ1-2, the V gene TRBV2; D gene ambiguous. CDR3 size: 15 residues. V was clipped by 1 base and J by 4 bases, with 13 bases between them. Germline V gives CDR1 SNHLY, CDR2 FYNNEI. The DNA for the CDR3 is TGTGCCAGCAGTGAAGGACATCGGTCCGGCTATGGCTACACCTTC. Translation: CASSEGHRSGYGYTF.

The V and J genes are TRBV23-1 and TRBJ2-7; D is unresolved. TRBV23-1 is an ORF, with its function uncertain. V was clipped by 7 bases and J by 2 bases, with 3 bases between them. The CDR3 sequence is 10 residues long. DNA for the CDR3: TGCGCCAGCACGGCCTACGAGCAGTACTTC. This gives the protein CASTAYEQYF.

The rearrangement links TRBV29-1 to TRBJ1-1, with D possibly matching TRBD1 (5 bases). The CDR3 is 13 amino acids. Germline V CDR1 and CDR2: SQVTM, ANQGSEA. V shed 4 bases and J shed 0 bases, with 9 bases lying between them. CDR3 sequence reads: CSVVRQMNTEAFF. CDR3 bases: TGCAGCGTTGTCAGACAGATGAACACTGAAGCTTTCTTT.

The CDR3 DNA sequence: TGTGCCAGCAGCTTTTCATACCGGGGGGATTATAATGAAAAACTGTTTTTT. Amino acids: CASSFSYRGDYNEKLFF. The chain is built from TRBV5-6 and TRBJ1-4; tentatively, D is TRBD1 (5 bases). Per germline, CDR1 SGHDT and CDR2 YYEEEE. Trimming removed 2 bases from V and 4 bases from J, with 18 bases in between. The CDR3 contains 17 residues.

The J gene is TRBJ2-2, the V gene TRBV27; D possibly corresponds to TRBD1 (5 bases). The CDR3 has 12 amino acids. CDR1 is MNHEY and CDR2 is SMNVEV in the germline V gene (reference sequence). Trimming took off 2 bases at V and 13 bases at J, with 11 bases between the two ends. As DNA, the CDR3 is TGTGCCAGCAGTTTAAGGGCAGGGCGGCTGTTTTTT. Encoded protein: CASSLRAGRLFF.

The CDR3 DNA is TGTGCCAGCAGCTCCTATTCGACAGTGGAAAAACTGTTTTTT. Translating it yields CASSSYSTVEKLFF. The rearrangement links TRBV5-6 to TRBJ1-4; a possible D gene is TRBD1 (5 bases). The CDR3 sequence is 14 residues long. Germline V gene sequence: CDR1 SGHDT, CDR2 YYEEEE. V was cut by 3 bases and J by 8 bases, with 14 bases left in between.

The V call is TRBV7-3, the J call TRBJ1-2; D remains unclear. This CDR3 is 13 amino acids long. CDR1 and CDR2 (germline): SGHTA, FQGTGA. The V gene lost 8 bases and the J gene lost 0 bases, with 10 bases spanning the gap. CDR3 sequence: CASSARANYGYTF. The CDR3 DNA follows: TGTGCCAGCTCAGCTCGGGCTAACTATGGCTACACCTTC.

This clone appeared a single time. The chain recombines TRBV14 with TRBJ1-4; a weak D match, TRBD1 (5 bases). Germline CDR1 is SGHDN and CDR2 is FVKESK. The CDR3 length is 15 residues. Trimming took off 0 bases at V and 3 bases at J, with 8 bases between the two ends. CDR3 coding DNA: TGTGCCAGCAGCCAAGATATGGGGGCTAATGAAAAACTGTTTTTT. The encoded protein is CASSQDMGANEKLFF.

The chain joins TRBV7-8 to TRBJ2-4; D unclear. The V gene's germline CDR1 is SGHVS and CDR2 FQNEAQ. V was shortened by 2 bases and J by 6 bases, with 11 bases between the two germline ends. The CDR3 is 14 amino acids. As DNA, the CDR3 is TGTGCCAGCAGCTTATCTGGGTACGGAAACATTCAGTACTTC. Protein product: CASSLSGYGNIQYF.

This chain links TRBV5-4 with TRBJ1-1; the D is unclear. Germline V gene lookup returns CDR1 SGHNT and CDR2 YYREEE (reference sequence). The CDR3 consists of 13 residues. Trimming pared 4 bases from V and 11 bases from J, leaving 18 bases between. The CDR3 DNA follows: TGTGCCAGCAGCCCCGACCCAGAAAGGATGGCTTTCTTT. Its protein product is CASSPDPERMAFF.

The rearrangement links TRBV19 to TRBJ2-3; TRBD1 might be the D (6 bases). CDR3 length: 14 amino acids. The V end lost 3 bases, the J end lost 3 bases, and 10 bases lay between the germline ends. Looked up from germline, CDR1 is LNHDA and CDR2 is SQIVND (reference sequence). For the CDR3, the DNA is TGTGCCAGTAGTATCGGTCAGGGGACAGATACGCAGTATTTT. Amino acid sequence: CASSIGQGTDTQYF.

In its sample, this clone was seen a few times. The chain carries TRBV11-2 and TRBJ1-3, with no clear D. The CDR3 has 12 residues. V lost 1 base and J lost 4, with 2 bases in between. Germline CDR1 reads SGHAT; CDR2 reads FQNNGV. The CDR3 here is CASSLAGNTIYF. The CDR3 DNA reads as TGTGCCAGCAGCTTAGCCGGAAACACCATATATTTT.

This clone is categorized as medium-sized (0.01 to 0.1%). At the DNA level, this CDR3 is encoded by other sequences in the same sample as well. V and J are TRBV5-4 and TRBJ2-7; 7 bases align to TRBD1. Germline V gene sequence: CDR1 SGHNT, CDR2 YYREEE (reference sequence). V trimming: 4 bases; J trimming: 8 bases; junction bases outside the gene matches: 6. The CDR3 runs to 12 residues. CDR3 in amino acids: CASSTDRMKQYF. CDR3 coding DNA: TGTGCCAGCAGCACGGACAGGATGAAGCAGTACTTC.

CDR3 protein: CASRAGGQNTEAFF. The DNA for the CDR3 is TGTGCCAGTAGAGCGGGGGGGCAGAACACTGAAGCTTTCTTT. The gene calls are TRBV19 and TRBJ1-1; D is perhaps TRBD1 (6 bases). The CDR3 is 14 residues long. CDR1 is LNHDA, CDR2 SQIVND, per germline (reference sequence). The V end lost 6 bases, the J end lost 1 base, and 12 bases lay between the germline ends.

The chain links TRBV19 to TRBJ2-4, with a tentative D call TRBD2 (6 bases). V was cut by 4 bases and J by 3 bases, with 22 bases left in between. The germline V gene encodes CDR1 LNHDA and CDR2 SQIVND (reference sequence). This CDR3 has 18 residues. CDR3 DNA sequence: TGTGCCAGTAGTACGTCCGGACAAGGATCCGGGAGCAAAAACATTCAGTACTTC. Translated, it gives CASSTSGQGSGSKNIQYF.

This clone was seen only once. The junction shows a germline mismatch at one end, possibly a read error. The CDR3 region is CASSVGPTGLF. CDR3 coding DNA: TGTGCCAGCAGTGTAGGACCGACGGGTTTATTC. V and J are TRBV2 and TRBJ2-7; D is unclear. The germline V gene has CDR1 SNHLY and CDR2 FYNNEI. The CDR3 totals 11 residues. The variable domain in full, completed from reference TRBV2 and TRBJ2-7, reads EPEVTQTPSHQVTQMGQEVILRCVPISNHLYFYWYRQILGQKVEFLVSFYNNEISEKSEIFDDQFSVERPDGSNFTLKIRSTKLEDSAMYFCASSVGPTGLFGPGTRLTVT.

The rearrangement joins TRBV7-9 to TRBJ1-3; D remains unclear. CDR3 length: 11 residues. CDR1 SEHNR and CDR2 FQNEAQ come from the germline V gene (reference sequence). The V gene lost 5 bases and the J gene lost 2 bases, with 1 base spanning the gap. The CDR3 coding sequence is TGTGCCAGCAGCACTGGAAACACCATATATTTT. Its translation: CASSTGNTIYF.

The chain couples TRBV18 to TRBJ1-3; D remains ambiguous. In germline, CDR1 is KGHSH, CDR2 LQKENI. Trimming cost V 0 bases and J 2 bases, with 5 bases left between them. The CDR3 totals 14 residues. As DNA, the CDR3 is TGTGCCAGCTCACCACCGGTAGCTGGAAACACCATATATTTT. This sequence encodes CASSPPVAGNTIYF.

V usage is TRBV7-9 and J usage is TRBJ2-1, with D perhaps TRBD2 (5 bases). This CDR3 is built from 14 residues. Germline assignment: CDR1 SEHNR and CDR2 FQNEAQ (reference sequence). V was trimmed by 1 base and J by 10 bases, leaving 14 bases between them. CDR3 in amino acids: CASSLGSAGVEQFF. CDR3 DNA sequence: TGTGCCAGCAGCTTAGGGTCGGCCGGGGTGGAGCAGTTCTTC.

The chain carries TRBV6-1 and TRBJ2-7, with a possible D match to TRBD1 (6 bases). The germline gives CDR1 MNHNS, CDR2 SASEGT. This CDR3 comprises 14 residues. The germline V and J ends were trimmed by 6 bases and 4 bases, with 16 bases remaining between them. CDR3 region: CASRTTGNRYEQYF. CDR3 DNA sequence: TGTGCCAGCAGGACTACAGGGAATCGATACGAGCAGTACTTC.

J is TRBJ2-2 and V is TRBV5-1; the D gene is possibly TRBD1 (6 bases). CDR1 and CDR2 from the germline V gene are SGHRS and YFSETQ. This CDR3 contains 16 residues. V was shortened by 0 bases and J by 3 bases, with 12 bases between the two germline ends. CDR3 bases: TGCGCCAGCAGCTTGGTGCAGGGGAGTTACACCGGGGAGCTGTTTTTT. It codes for CASSLVQGSYTGELFF. The full variable domain, with the rest looked up from reference TRBV5-1 and TRBJ2-2, is KAGVTQTPRYLIKTRGQQVTLSCSPISGHRSVSWYQQTPGQGLQFLFEYFSETQRNKGNFPGRFSGRQFSNSRSEMNVSTLELGDSALYLCASSLVQGSYTGELFFGEGSRLTVL.

V usage is TRBV5-1 and J usage is TRBJ1-5; no firm D call. The ends were cut back, 0 bases at V and 5 bases at J, with 6 bases in the middle. The CDR3 sequence is 13 residues long. Germline V CDR1 and CDR2: SGHRS, YFSETQ. In DNA, the CDR3 is TGCGCCAGCAGCTTGGGCGTTGATCAGCCCCAGCATTTT. Its protein is CASSLGVDQPQHF.

The chain uses TRBV4-1 and TRBJ1-5; D unresolved. This CDR3 region has 13 residues. V lost 11 bases and J lost 6, with 17 bases in between. CDR1 is MGHRA and CDR2 is YSYEKL in the germline V gene. CDR3 DNA sequence: TGCGCCTCCAGCCTTTACGGGAGTCAGCCCCAGCATTTT. Its protein is CASSLYGSQPQHF.

V gene TRBV18 combines with J gene TRBJ1-1; D is ambiguous. The germline V and J ends were trimmed by 3 bases and 1 base, with 9 bases remaining between them. Germline-derived CDR1 and CDR2 are KGHSH and LQKENI. This CDR3 is 14 amino acids long. This chain's CDR3 is CASSPTRQNTEAFF. Written as DNA, the CDR3 is TGTGCCAGCTCACCTACCCGCCAGAACACTGAAGCTTTCTTT.

The rearrangement uses TRBV19 and TRBJ2-1, with D perhaps given as TRBD1 or TRBD2 (5 bases each). V gave up 6 bases and J gave up 0 bases, with 9 bases separating them. Germline CDR1 and CDR2: LNHDA and SQIVND (reference sequence). There are 14 residues in the CDR3. The chain's CDR3 is CASSPGTSYNEQFF. The CDR3 nucleotides read TGTGCCAGTAGCCCCGGGACCTCCTACAATGAGCAGTTCTTC.

The V call is TRBV19, the J call TRBJ2-4, with unresolved D. The CDR3 is 13 residues long. Trimming took 6 bases from V and 7 from J, leaving 13 bases between them. Germline loops: CDR1 LNHDA, CDR2 SQIVND (reference sequence). CDR3 sequence reads: CASRSLQTNIQYF. CDR3 coding DNA: TGTGCCAGTAGATCGTTACAAACCAACATTCAGTACTTC.